The 29 T cell receptor beta chains reported below all come from one sample, sequenced in a study of regulatory T cells in long-lasting Graves disease. For TCR beta, libraries came from iRepertoire HTBI primers and Arm-PCR of CDR3 regions. Each CDR3 protein is one row after TCRdb ran MiXCR on the multiplex PCR reads. The sample records approximately 470,000 distinct CDR3 sequences, 16% being singletons. Time point here: newly diagnosed GD, antithyroid drugs for less than 3 months. The TCR library was made from RNA that had been extracted from PBMCs in TRIzol. The same data also went into a second study, on T cells in Graves' hyperthyroidism and ophthalmopathy.

Here the sequenced sample was peripheral blood mononuclear cells (PBMCs), taken at new diagnosis, from a patient treated with antithyroid drugs. Source of these receptors: a man aged 40-49 years with Graves disease.

This clonotype was recorded many times. The chain carries TRBV24-1 and TRBJ2-5, with 8 bases matching TRBD1. Germline CDR1 and CDR2: KGHDR and SFDVKD. The CDR3 runs to 15 residues. The trim removed 3 bases at V and 2 bases at J, leaving 4 bases unmatched. The CDR3 loop reads CATSDHGDRQETQYF. CDR3 nucleotides: TGTGCCACCAGTGATCATGGGGACAGGCAAGAGACCCAGTACTTC.

This clonotype is a singleton in its sample. The chain couples TRBV6-2 or TRBV6-3 to TRBJ2-3; D call uncertain. Trimming left V 4 bases short and J 5 bases short, with 10 bases between. The germline gives CDR1 MNHEY, CDR2 SVGEGT. This CDR3 comprises 13 residues. The CDR3 protein is CASSSGERDTQYF. In nucleotides, the CDR3 is TGTGCCAGCAGTTCAGGCGAGCGAGATACGCAGTATTTT.

There are many counts of this clonotype. The chain links TRBV29-1 to TRBJ2-7; TRBD2 might be the D (6 bases). Trimming removed 8 bases at V and 0 bases at J, with 14 bases between. Germline V gene lookup returns CDR1 SQVTM and CDR2 ANQGSEA. This CDR3 is built from 13 residues. CDR3 coding DNA: TGCAGCACCACTGGGGGGAGCTCCTACGAGCAGTACTTC. Protein sequence: CSTTGGSSYEQYF.

The chain couples TRBV5-4 to TRBJ2-1; 14 positions match TRBD2. Germline-derived CDR1 and CDR2 are SGHNT and YYREEE (reference sequence). There are 16 residues in the CDR3. V lost 5 bases to trimming and J lost 0 bases; unmatched junction nucleotides: 1. The CDR3 DNA sequence: TGTGCCAGCAGGACTAGCGGGAGGGACTCCTACAATGAGCAGTTCTTC. Its translation is CASRTSGRDSYNEQFF. Variable domain in full (rest from reference TRBV5-4 and TRBJ2-1): ETGVTQSPTHLIKTRGQQVTLRCSSQSGHNTVSWYQQALGQGPQFIFQYYREEENGRGNFPPRFSGLQFPNYSSELNVNALELDDSALYLCASRTSGRDSYNEQFFGPGTRLTVL.

This clonotype was found many times. The rearrangement links TRBV11-2 to TRBJ1-5; possibly TRBD1 for D (5 bases). The germline V gene encodes CDR1 SGHAT and CDR2 FQNNGV. The ends were cut back, 4 bases at V and 7 bases at J, with 17 bases in the middle. The CDR3 runs 15 residues. CDR3 protein: CASSSGLGRNQPQHF. CDR3 bases: TGTGCCAGCAGCTCAGGGCTAGGTAGAAACCAGCCCCAGCATTTT. The full variable domain, its missing parts supplied by reference TRBV11-2 and TRBJ1-5, is EAGVAQSPRYKIIEKRQSVAFWCNPISGHATLYWYQQILGQGPKLLIQFQNNGVVDDSQLPKDRFSAERLKGVDSTLKIQPAKLEDSAVYLCASSSGLGRNQPQHFGDGTRLSIL.

The chain is built from TRBV29-1 and TRBJ2-5; 9 bases agree with TRBD1. The CDR3 is made up of 13 amino acids. The V gene end was trimmed by 7 bases and the J gene end by 4 bases; junction bases not matched to a gene: 7. Germline lookup yields CDR1 SQVTM and CDR2 ANQGSEA. CDR3 protein: CSANTGGRETQYF. In nucleotides, the CDR3 is TGCAGCGCCAATACAGGGGGCCGAGAGACCCAGTACTTC. Based on the CDR3 plus reference TRBV29-1 and TRBJ2-5, the full variable domain is SAVISQKPSRDICQRGTSLTIQCQVDSQVTMMFWYRQQPGQSLTLIATANQGSEATYESGFVIDKFPISRPNLTFSTLTVSNMSPEDSSIYLCSANTGGRETQYFGPGTRLLVL.

This clonotype has at least ten counts. The J gene is TRBJ2-3, the V gene TRBV28; D gene uncertain. The CDR3 totals 15 residues. With 4 bases removed from V and 1 base from J, the gap between germline ends came to 12 bases. Germline assignment: CDR1 MDHEN and CDR2 SYDVKM. The CDR3 loop reads CASSSFRTGTDTQYF. In DNA form, the CDR3 reads TGTGCCAGCAGTTCCTTTAGGACGGGCACAGATACGCAGTATTTT.

This clonotype was detected only a few times. The J gene is TRBJ1-5, the V gene TRBV2; no firm D call. This CDR3 contains 13 residues. V was cut by 2 bases and J by 3 bases, with 5 bases left in between. CDR1 is SNHLY and CDR2 is FYNNEI in the germline V gene. The CDR3 reads CASSEWYNQPQHF. The CDR3 coding sequence is TGTGCCAGCAGTGAATGGTACAATCAGCCCCAGCATTTT.

This clonotype came up many times. The DNA for the CDR3 is TGTGCCTGGAGTGCCGGGACTAGCGGCACAGATACGCAGTATTTT. Protein sequence: CAWSAGTSGTDTQYF. V gene TRBV30 combines with J gene TRBJ2-3, with TRBD2 matching 10 bases. After removal of 1 base from V and 1 base from J, the junction contained 2 bases not matched to a gene. This CDR3 comprises 15 residues. Germline CDR1 GTSNPN, CDR2 SVGIG (reference sequence). Variable domain in full (rest from reference TRBV30 and TRBJ2-3): SQTIHQWPATLVQPVGSPLSLECTVEGTSNPNLYWYRQAAGRGLQLLFYSVGIGQISSEVPQNLSASRPQDRQFILSSKKLLLSDSGFYLCAWSAGTSGTDTQYFGPGTRLTVL.

This clonotype was observed many times. The V gene is TRBV30, the J gene TRBJ2-3, with no clear D. CDR3 size: 15 residues. V lost 3 bases and J 8 bases, leaving 21 bases between the germline ends. The germline gives CDR1 GTSNPN, CDR2 SVGIG (reference sequence). CDR3 region: CAWRSTAVRVGTQYF. The CDR3 DNA is TGTGCCTGGAGGTCCACTGCGGTCCGGGTTGGTACGCAGTATTTT.

As for this clonotype: With only one base between it and a far larger clone, this is likely a read error. The chain joins TRBV28 to TRBJ2-1, with 14 bases identical to TRBD2. V lost 6 bases and J lost 9; bases outside the gene matches: 10. The CDR3 covers 16 residues. Germline V gene data show CDR1 as MDHEN and CDR2 as SYDVKM. CDR3 nucleotides: TGTGCCAGCAGGTTAGGAGGGACTAGCGGGAGAATTGAGCAGTTCTTC. Its protein product is CASRLGGTSGRIEQFF.

This chain connects TRBV3-1 to TRBJ1-6, with TRBD1 matching over 11 bases. Trimming took 4 bases from V and 11 from J; bases not matched to a gene: 4. This CDR3 region has 14 residues. Germline assignment: CDR1 LGHDT and CDR2 YNNKEL (reference sequence). CDR3 nucleotide sequence: TGTGCCAGCAGCCGCCGGGACAGGGGGACACCCCTCCACTTT. Its protein product is CASSRRDRGTPLHF. Full variable domain (outside the CDR3, taken from reference TRBV3-1 and TRBJ1-6): DTAVSQTPKYLVTQMGNDKSIKCEQNLGHDTMYWYKQDSKKFLKIMFSYNNKELIINETVPNRFSPKSPDKAHLNLHINSLELGDSAVYFCASSRRDRGTPLHFGNGTRLTVT.

This clonotype has just a few counts. The chain has TRBV28 and TRBJ2-7; D possibly corresponds to TRBD2 (5 bases). V lost 5 bases and J lost 0, with 17 bases in between. Germline V CDR1 and CDR2: MDHEN, SYDVKM. CDR3 size: 16 residues. Written as DNA, the CDR3 is TGTGCCAGCAGTCCCAAACCTAACCGGGGCTCCTACGAGCAGTACTTC. Encoded protein: CASSPKPNRGSYEQYF.

This clonotype was detected ten times or more. The V call is TRBV28, the J call TRBJ2-7, with D perhaps matching TRBD1 (6 bases). The CDR3 consists of 11 residues. V lost 6 bases, J lost 6 bases, and 9 bases lay in between. Germline assignment: CDR1 MDHEN and CDR2 SYDVKM. The CDR3 nucleotides read TGTGCCAGCAGAACAGGGTTCGAGCAGTACTTC. As protein: CASRTGFEQYF.

Notes on this clonotype: A read error likely explains this, since a far larger clone differs by one base. The chain combines TRBV11-2 with TRBJ2-7, with TRBD1 matching over 10 bases. The ends lost 6 bases at V and 2 bases at J; junction bases unmatched: 13. CDR1 is SGHAT, CDR2 FQNNGV, per germline. The CDR3 sequence is 17 residues long. This CDR3 is CASSLWTGGNDTYEQYF. DNA of the CDR3: TGTGCCAGCAGTTTATGGACAGGGGGGAATGATACCTACGAGCAGTACTTC.

This clonotype came up many times. CDR3 nucleotide sequence: TGCGCCAGCAGCTTTTGGAGACAGGGGACCTACGAGCAGTACTTC. It yields the protein CASSFWRQGTYEQYF. The chain joins TRBV5-1 to TRBJ2-7; 8 bases match TRBD1. The J segment lost 2 bases and the V segment lost 2 bases, leaving 6 bases of the junction unmatched. CDR3 length equals 15 residues. Germline CDR1 SGHRS, CDR2 YFSETQ.

The table lists this clonotype with a few counts. One base away lies a much larger clone, so this may be a sequencing read error. The gene calls are TRBV28 and TRBJ2-1; 9 nucleotides match TRBD1. The germline gives CDR1 MDHEN, CDR2 SYDVKM. The CDR3 has 15 amino acids. For the CDR3, the DNA is TGTGCCAGCAGTTGGGACAGGGTCCCCTACGATGAGCAGTTCTTC. Protein sequence: CASSWDRVPYDEQFF.

This clonotype was counted a single time. CDR3 residues: CASSHGPDRDYNEQFF. As DNA, the CDR3 is TGTGCCAGCAGTCACGGACCGGACCGGGACTACAATGAGCAGTTCTTC. The chain recombines TRBV28 with TRBJ2-1; tentatively, D is TRBD2 (5 bases). This CDR3 region has 16 residues. Trimming stripped 5 bases from V and 3 bases from J, with 17 bases between. Germline loops: CDR1 MDHEN, CDR2 SYDVKM.

The sample holds many counts of this clonotype. The chain links TRBV28 to TRBJ2-7, with D tentatively TRBD1 (6 bases). V was clipped by 6 bases and J by 2 bases, with 20 bases between them. The V gene's germline CDR1 is MDHEN and CDR2 SYDVKM. This CDR3 has 16 amino acids. The CDR3 DNA follows: TGTGCCAGCAGACAAGATGACAGGTCGTTTGCCTACGAGCAGTACTTC. This gives the protein CASRQDDRSFAYEQYF.

The gene calls are TRBV10-2 and TRBJ2-1, with D possibly called TRBD1 or TRBD2 (5 bases each). The CDR3 spans 14 residues. Germline CDR1 reads WSHSY; CDR2 reads SAAADI. The V end was cut by 10 bases, the J end by 8 bases, with 21 bases between. The CDR3 DNA reads TGCGCCATCGCTCTAGCCGGGGCTACATATGAGCAGTTCTTC. As protein: CAIALAGATYEQFF.

V gene TRBV28 combines with J gene TRBJ2-7, with TRBD1 identical over 7 bases. Trimming at V came to 3 bases and at J to 0 bases, leaving 5 bases not matched to a gene. Germline V gene sequence: CDR1 MDHEN, CDR2 SYDVKM. The CDR3 totals 15 residues. CDR3 region: CASSLVGTASYEQYF. CDR3 coding DNA: TGTGCCAGCAGTTTGGTTGGGACAGCCTCCTACGAGCAGTACTTC.

Remarks on this clonotype: An end of the junction does not agree with germline; a read error may underlie this. This chain joins TRBV12-3 or TRBV12-4 and TRBJ2-2; 8 bases match TRBD2. The length of the CDR3 is 15 residues. The CDR3 DNA is TGTGCCAGCAGTACGACTAGCGCAAGCACCGGGGAGCCGTTTTTT. Protein sequence: CASSTTSASTGEPFF.

At least ten counts were recorded for this clonotype. CDR3 DNA: TGTGCCAGCAGCCAAGAATGGGGGGAGCAGTTCTTC. It translates to CASSQEWGEQFF. This chain links TRBV14 with TRBJ2-1; D is perhaps TRBD1 or TRBD2 (5 bases each). The CDR3 is made up of 12 amino acids. Looked up from germline, CDR1 is SGHDN and CDR2 is FVKESK. Trimming took 0 bases from V and 10 from J, leaving 7 bases between them.

This chain joins TRBV29-1 and TRBJ2-3, with a possible D match to TRBD2 (6 bases). CDR1 is SQVTM and CDR2 is ANQGSEA in the germline V gene. V gave up 4 bases and J gave up 3 bases, with 8 bases separating them. This CDR3 spans 12 amino acids. CDR3 sequence: CSVAEGTDTQYF. CDR3 DNA: TGCAGCGTTGCGGAGGGTACAGATACGCAGTATTTT.

There are many counts of this clonotype. This chain uses TRBV3-1 with TRBJ1-2; D remains ambiguous. Germline-derived CDR1 and CDR2 are LGHDT and YNNKEL (reference sequence). The V gene lost 3 bases and the J gene lost 2 bases, with 7 bases spanning the gap. The length of the CDR3 is 13 residues. The CDR3, as DNA: TGTGCCAGCAGCCAGGATCTGAACTATGGCTACACCTTC. Translation gives CASSQDLNYGYTF.

The chain joins TRBV20-1 to TRBJ2-5; maybe TRBD2 (6 bases). Germline CDR1 reads DFQATT; CDR2 reads SNEGSKA (reference sequence). The ends were cut back, 0 bases at V and 5 bases at J, with 16 bases in the middle. The CDR3 contains 15 residues. CDR3 bases: TGCAGTGCTAGAGAAGGAGACAGACGGGAGGAGACCCAGTACTTC. This translates into CSAREGDRREETQYF.

This clonotype was observed at least ten times. The chain carries TRBV12-3 or TRBV12-4 and TRBJ1-3; the D gene is possibly TRBD1 (6 bases). The CDR3 has 13 residues. Trimming shortened V by 5 bases and J by 7 bases, and 12 bases separated the two germline ends. The CDR3 spells CASSPGARNTIYF. DNA for the CDR3: TGTGCCAGCAGTCCGGGGGCTCGGAACACCATATATTTT.

This clonotype was detected ten times or more. The rearrangement uses TRBV12-3 or TRBV12-4 and TRBJ2-1; perhaps TRBD2 as D (6 bases). V dropped 5 bases and J dropped 6 bases, with 20 bases sitting between them. The CDR3 runs 16 residues. CDR3 in DNA: TGTGCCAGCAGTCCCGAAACTAGCTTGATGGGCAATGAGCAGTTCTTC. Encoded protein: CASSPETSLMGNEQFF.

This clonotype was seen at least ten times. The V call is TRBV5-6, the J call TRBJ1-2; perhaps TRBD1 as D (6 bases). The CDR3 contains 14 residues. V was trimmed by 0 bases and J by 7 bases, leaving 13 bases between them. Germline CDR1 and CDR2: SGHDT and YYEEEE. The CDR3 DNA is TGTGCCAGCAGCTTGGAAGGGGGGCGCGGTGGCTACACCTTC. Translated, it gives CASSLEGGRGGYTF. The whole variable domain, filled in from reference TRBV5-6 and TRBJ1-2, reads DAGVTQSPTHLIKTRGQQVTLRCSPKSGHDTVSWYQQALGQGPQFIFQYYEEEERQRGNFPDRFSGHQFPNYSSELNVNALLLGDSALYLCASSLEGGRGGYTFGSGTRLTVV.